Sequencing of this TCR beta chain was carried out in a study of blood T cell repertoires in COVID-19 (dated by TCRdb to about 2020). As for the study more broadly: Collaborator samples came from the United States, Italy and Spain and covered acute and convalescent phases of COVID-19. The prospective study material was composed of cDNA or gDNA derived from T cells, B-cell-depleted T cells, or PBMCs. Deeply sampled blood TCRbeta repertoires from subjects exposed to, actively infected with, or recovered from COVID-19 were included in the dataset. The repertoires were released in a freely available public database meant as a resource for research on the immune response to SARS-CoV-2. The samples were drawn from two sources: the first 160 participants of the ongoing ImmuneRACE study, and 1,000 to 1,500 subjects contributed by 6 global collaborators. Sample metadata almost always included a de-identified subject ID, COVID-19 status, age in years and sex. Where HLA class I and class II types were available, the types were taken from metadata supplied by the sample provider, not from assay-based typing.

Overall study outcomes, separate from this receptor: Clinical and demographic metadata were provided uncurated, with the amount varying by source and participant.

TCRbeta CDR3 regions were amplified from genomic DNA using the immunoSEQ Assay, a bias-controlled multiplex PCR. The published analysis was carried out like this. Nucleated cell counts per sample were estimated from amplification of reference gene primers within the assay. To quantify the absolute abundance of each unique TCRbeta CDR3 rearrangement, sequence reads were collapsed and filtered. Productive Simpson clonality was computed per sample as the square root of Simpson's diversity index over productive rearrangements. In its TCRdb copy, this immuneACCESS table keeps in-frame sequences only and misses some clones. Where compared with another copy, unresolved V genes explain less than half of these, and the others have no known cause. D and trimming were read from the DNA, whereas the V and J calls and clone size are those reported in that table. The sample contains roughly 220,000 clones, 70% to 85% of them found a single time. The ten most abundant clones make up over 14% of the sample.

In the prospective study, participants were roughly 18 to 89 years old, resided in about two dozen geographic areas of the United States, and were enrolled through a virtual design. In the prospective study, participants were assigned to cohorts based on the clinical history participants reported in a screening survey and a study questionnaire. For ImmuneRACE Cohort 3, a participant was defined as recovered based on two consecutive negative NP/OP PCR tests, clearance by a healthcare professional, or resolution of symptoms. In the prospective study, whole blood, serum and a nasopharyngeal or oropharyngeal swab were collected from each participant by mobile phlebotomists. Participants in the prospective study had the option to provide additional blood draws and questionnaires over an approximately 2-month period. Before DNA extraction, prospective study blood samples were shipped either frozen or at room temperature.

About this clone: Its antigen remains unidentified. Base qualities are missing; no much larger clone stands one base away.

The source of this sequence is a man between 40 and 49 years old who had recovered from COVID-19. The sequencing sample was made of PBMCs or T cells enriched from blood (not recorded which).

The nucleotides are TGTGCCACCCAGCCCCAGCGAGACGTAAGCTACGAGCAGTACTTC. It codes for CATQPQRDVSYEQYF. The sequence links TRBV2 to TRBJ2-7; the D gene identity is not certain. Via the germline V gene, CDR1 is SNHLY and CDR2 FYNNEI. Cut back by 10 bases and 3 bases, the V and J ends lie 22 bases apart. The CDR3 sequence holds 15 residues, the cysteine and phenylalanine included. Only the CDR3 part of the read is kept: 45 bases, read in frame from the first base.